The clone carrying this TCR beta chain was observed many times. The CDR3 is 14 residues long. Trimming pared 0 bases from V and 4 bases from J, leaving 10 bases between. The germline V gene has CDR1 MNHEY and CDR2 SMNVEV (reference sequence). These data belong to a study of regulatory T cells in long-lasting Graves disease. Time point: newly diagnosed GD, antithyroid drugs for less than 3 months. There was RNA extracted from PBMCs, and the TCR library was made from it. Construction of TCR beta libraries relied on iRepertoire HTBI primers and on Arm-PCR targeting CDR3 regions. MiXCR was run by TCRdb on the multiplex PCR reads, yielding one entry per CDR3 protein. The repertoire includes 510,000 or so distinct CDR3 sequences, more than 10% of them detected once, and roughly 9.3% sits in the top ten. This sample also appeared in a second study, on T cells in Graves' hyperthyroidism and ophthalmopathy.

Sequencing used peripheral blood mononuclear cells (PBMCs), obtained at new diagnosis, from a patient treated with antithyroid drugs. The chain combines TRBV27 with TRBJ2-7; unclear D gene. The source of this sequence is a woman in her thirties with Graves disease. The CDR3 here is CASSLSPVAYEQYF. In DNA form, the CDR3 reads TGTGCCAGCAGTTTATCCCCGGTCGCATACGAGCAGTACTTC.